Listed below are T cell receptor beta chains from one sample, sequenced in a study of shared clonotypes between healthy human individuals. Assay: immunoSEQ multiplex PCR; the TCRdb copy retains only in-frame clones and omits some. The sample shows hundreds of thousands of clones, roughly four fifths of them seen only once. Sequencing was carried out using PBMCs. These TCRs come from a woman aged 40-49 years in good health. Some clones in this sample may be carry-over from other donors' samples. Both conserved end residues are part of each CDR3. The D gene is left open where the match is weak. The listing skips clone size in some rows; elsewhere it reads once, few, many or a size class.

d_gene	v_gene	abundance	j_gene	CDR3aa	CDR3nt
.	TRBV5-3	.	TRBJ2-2	CARSPRVGQNTGELFF	TGTGCCAGAAGCCCAAGGGTGGGGCAGAACACCGGGGAGCTGTTTTTT
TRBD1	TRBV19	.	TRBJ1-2	CASSADRGLGYTF	TGTGCCAGTAGTGCAGACAGGGGTCTTGGCTACACCTTC
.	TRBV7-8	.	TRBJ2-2	CASSLDQEAGTGELFF	TGTGCCAGCAGCTTAGATCAGGAGGCCGGCACCGGGGAGCTGTTTTTT
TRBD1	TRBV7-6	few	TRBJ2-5	CASSLHSPTGGKETQYF	TGTGCCAGCAGCTTACATTCCCCGACAGGGGGGAAAGAGACCCAGTACTTC
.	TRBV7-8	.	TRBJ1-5	CASNPGVQGNQPQHF	TGTGCCAGCAACCCAGGCGTCCAGGGGAATCAGCCCCAGCATTTT
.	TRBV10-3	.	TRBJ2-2	CGISEGTGELFF	TGTGGCATCAGTGAAGGCACCGGGGAGCTGTTTTTT
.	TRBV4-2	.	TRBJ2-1	CASSQERAGLDNEQFF	TGTGCCAGCAGCCAAGAGCGGGCAGGGTTAGACAATGAGCAGTTCTTC
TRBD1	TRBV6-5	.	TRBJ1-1	CASSYSGGAKNTEAFF	TGTGCCAGCAGTTACTCAGGGGGCGCGAAAAACACTGAAGCTTTCTTT
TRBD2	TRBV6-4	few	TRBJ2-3	CASSWTSGSTQYF	TGTGCCAGCAGCTGGACTAGCGGGAGTACGCAGTATTTT
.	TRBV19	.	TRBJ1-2	CASTPLFTDYGYTF	TGTGCCAGTACCCCCCTTTTTACTGACTATGGCTACACCTTC
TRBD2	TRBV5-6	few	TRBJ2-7	CASNSGTSGRGIF	TGTGCCAGCAACTCAGGGACTAGCGGGAGGGGGATTTTC
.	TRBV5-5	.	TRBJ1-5	CASSLGGTKQPQHF	TGTGCCAGCAGCTTGGGGGGGACAAAGCAGCCCCAGCATTTT